The 2 T cell receptor beta chains below all came from one sample that was sequenced in a study of blood T cell repertoires in COVID-19. Repertoires were generated with immunoSEQ multiplex PCR, while TCRdb's copy carries only in-frame clones and drops some. This sample has 250,000 to 300,000 clones, with about 91% found just once. The material sequenced was PBMCs or T cells enriched from blood (not recorded which). These receptors all come from a human donor in a cohort exposed to, infected with or recovered from COVID-19 (not recorded which). The donor label of this sample is uncertain.

The J gene is TRBJ1-1, the V gene TRBV19; TRBD1 is a possible D gene (5 bases). Germline loops: CDR1 LNHDA, CDR2 SQIVND (reference sequence). The CDR3 is 11 residues long. V lost 5 bases, J lost 6 bases, and 7 bases lay in between. CDR3 nucleotides: TGTGCCAGTAGTGCGGGACCTGAAGCTTTCTTT. It encodes CASSAGPEAFF. Drawing the rest from reference TRBV19 and TRBJ1-1, the complete variable domain is DGGITQSPKYLFRKEGQNVTLSCEQNLNHDAMYWYRQDPGQGLRLIYYSQIVNDFQKGDIAEGYSVSREKKESFPLTVTSAQKNPTAFYLCASSAGPEAFFGQGTRLTVV.

This clone has a single count. The chain recombines TRBV4-1 with TRBJ2-3, with 12 bases matching TRBD2. The CDR3 has 14 amino acids. The V gene end was trimmed by 2 bases and the J gene end by 12 bases; junction bases not matched to a gene: 6. The germline gives CDR1 MGHRA, CDR2 YSYEKL. The CDR3 nucleotides read TGCGCCAGCAGCCAACTAGCGGGGGGGCCGCGCCAGTATTTT. Encoded protein: CASSQLAGGPRQYF.